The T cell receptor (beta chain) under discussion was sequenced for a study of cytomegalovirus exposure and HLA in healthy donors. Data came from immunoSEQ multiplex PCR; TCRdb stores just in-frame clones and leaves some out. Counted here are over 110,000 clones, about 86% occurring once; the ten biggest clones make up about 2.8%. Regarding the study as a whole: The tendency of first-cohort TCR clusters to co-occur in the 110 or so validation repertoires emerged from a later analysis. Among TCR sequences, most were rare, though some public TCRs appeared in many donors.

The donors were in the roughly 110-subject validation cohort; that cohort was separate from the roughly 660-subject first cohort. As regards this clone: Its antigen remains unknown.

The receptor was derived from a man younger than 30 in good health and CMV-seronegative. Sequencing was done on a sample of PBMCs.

The CDR3 DNA is TGTGCCAGCCTTGGGACAGAAGACAATGAGCAGTTCTTC. Translated: CASLGTEDNEQFF. The chain combines TRBV6-6 with TRBJ2-1, with TRBD1 matching 7 bases. The CDR3 has 13 amino acids. The germline CDR1 and CDR2 sequences are MNHNY and SVGAGI (reference sequence). With 8 bases clipped from V and 5 bases from J, the junction kept 6 bases outside the gene matches.